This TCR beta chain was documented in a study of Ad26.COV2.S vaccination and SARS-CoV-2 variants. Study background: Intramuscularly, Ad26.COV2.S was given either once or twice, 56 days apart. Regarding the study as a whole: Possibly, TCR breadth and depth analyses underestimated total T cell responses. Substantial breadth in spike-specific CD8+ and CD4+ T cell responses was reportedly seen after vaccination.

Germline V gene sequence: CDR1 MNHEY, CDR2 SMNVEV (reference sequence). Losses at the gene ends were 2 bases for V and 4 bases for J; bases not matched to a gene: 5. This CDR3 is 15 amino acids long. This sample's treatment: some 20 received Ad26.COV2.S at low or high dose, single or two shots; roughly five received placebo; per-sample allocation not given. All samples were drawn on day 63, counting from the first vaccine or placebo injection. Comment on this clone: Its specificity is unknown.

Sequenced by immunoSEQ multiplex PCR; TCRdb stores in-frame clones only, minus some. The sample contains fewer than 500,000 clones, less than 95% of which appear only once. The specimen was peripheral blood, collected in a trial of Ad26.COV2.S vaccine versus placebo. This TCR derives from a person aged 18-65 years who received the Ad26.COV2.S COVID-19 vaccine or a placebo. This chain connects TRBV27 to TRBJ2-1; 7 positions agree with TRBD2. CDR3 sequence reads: CASSLRTREYNEQFF. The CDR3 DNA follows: TGTGCCAGCAGTTTAAGGACTAGAGAGTACAATGAGCAGTTCTTC.